What follows describes a single T cell receptor beta chain. Study processing details: Reference gene primer amplification gave nucleated cell count estimates. Assay: immunoSEQ multiplex PCR; the TCRdb copy retains only in-frame clones and omits some. That table is the source of V, J and clone size, and D and trimming were worked out from the DNA. Of more than 95,000 clones detected, approximately 87% appear once; the ten largest clones hold 7.9%. This entry comes from a study of blood T cell repertoires in COVID-19. Study-wide context: Sites across the United States, Italy and Spain contributed samples from acute and convalescent COVID-19.

The CDR3 spans 15 residues. The chain is built from TRBV21-1 and TRBJ2-3; the listed D gene, TRBD2, was not tested against the DNA. TRBV21-1 is given as a pseudogene. Sequencing used peripheral blood. The sequence was obtained from a man aged 65-85 years who had recovered from COVID-19. The CDR3 DNA is TGTGCCAGCAGCAAAGGAGCGGGGGCGGGTGATACGCAGTATTTT. It is translated as CASSKGAGAGDTQYF.